These T cell receptor beta chains were read from a single sample in a study of blood T cell repertoires in COVID-19. Clones were sequenced by immunoSEQ multiplex PCR, and TCRdb holds only the in-frame ones, with some missing. The repertoire holds some 60,000 clones, with more than 70% as singletons. The sequencing sample was made of peripheral blood. The receptor set was obtained from a man aged 55 to 69 with acute or convalescent COVID-19. Each CDR3 is given with its conserved first and last residue. The D gene is left open where the match is weak. Size tells how often a clone was seen (once, few, many) or the class of an expanded clone, and some rows leave it out.

J: TRBJ2-7
size: .
V: TRBV27
D: .
DNA: TGTGCCAGCAGTTTAGGGGGGTTTCCCTACGAGCAGTACTTC
CDR3: CASSLGGFPYEQYF

J: TRBJ1-2
size: .
V: TRBV7-9
D: TRBD1
DNA: TGTGCCAGCAGCTTAGGACAGGGCTATGGCTACACCTTC
CDR3: CASSLGQGYGYTF

J: TRBJ2-2
size: few
V: TRBV6-4
D: TRBD2
DNA: TGTGCCAGCAGTGAGACAGCGGGGGGTACCGGGGAGCTGTTTTTT
CDR3: CASSETAGGTGELFF

J: TRBJ2-7
size: .
V: TRBV11-2
D: .
DNA: TGTGCCAGCAGCTTACTAGCCGGGACAACTATCCTCGACGAGCAGTACTTC
CDR3: CASSLLAGTTILDEQYF

J: TRBJ1-3
size: .
V: TRBV2
D: .
DNA: TGTGCCAGCACTTTCTCGTTAACAGGGTTAGGAAACACCATATATTTT
CDR3: CASTFSLTGLGNTIYF

J: TRBJ2-2
size: .
V: TRBV7-2
D: TRBD2
DNA: TGTGCCAGCAGCTTAGTCCTAGCGGCGAACACCGGGGAGCTGTTTTTT
CDR3: CASSLVLAANTGELFF

J: TRBJ2-2
size: .
V: TRBV6-2/TRBV6-3
D: .
DNA: TGTGCCAGCAGTTACGACAGCAACACCGGGGAGCTGTTTTTT
CDR3: CASSYDSNTGELFF

J: TRBJ2-1
size: .
V: TRBV11-3
D: .
DNA: TGTGCCAGCAGCTTAGAGATGAGCTCCAATGAGCAGTTCTTC
CDR3: CASSLEMSSNEQFF

J: TRBJ2-7
size: .
V: TRBV2
D: .
DNA: TGTGCCAGCAAAACCGGTCCCTACGAGCAGTACTTC
CDR3: CASKTGPYEQYF

J: TRBJ2-5
size: once
V: TRBV7-9
D: TRBD2
DNA: TGTGCCAGCAGCCCTCAGGCCTTAGCGGGGGGCCTAGAGACCCAGTACTTC
CDR3: CASSPQALAGGLETQYF

J: TRBJ2-5
size: .
V: TRBV12-2
D: .
DNA: TGTGCCCCAAGTCGGGCAGGGGAAGAGACCCAGTACTTC
CDR3: CAPSRAGEETQYF

J: TRBJ1-5
size: .
V: TRBV6-5
D: .
DNA: TGTGCCAGCACCGGGTCCAATCAGCCCCAGCATTTT
CDR3: CASTGSNQPQHF

J: TRBJ2-7
size: few
V: TRBV7-9
D: TRBD2
DNA: TGTGCCAGTAGACCCGGGACTAGCTCAAACCAGTTTCCCTACGAGCAGTACTTC
CDR3: CASRPGTSSNQFPYEQYF

J: TRBJ2-5
size: .
V: TRBV20-1
D: TRBD2
DNA: TGCAGTGCTAGTTCTAGCGGGGAGACCCAGTACTTC
CDR3: CSASSSGETQYF

J: TRBJ2-1
size: .
V: TRBV5-4
D: .
DNA: TGTGCCAGCAGCTTGGATATGAGGATTGAGCAGTTCTTC
CDR3: CASSLDMRIEQFF

J: TRBJ1-1
size: few
V: TRBV7-8
D: .
DNA: TGTGCCAGCAGCCTAAGGGACTACAGCGTAGGGGCTTTCTTT
CDR3: CASSLRDYSVGAFF

J: TRBJ1-1
size: .
V: TRBV6-5
D: TRBD1
DNA: TGTGCCAGCAGTTTACAAGGACAGGGAGGCGGAACTGAAGCTTTCTTT
CDR3: CASSLQGQGGGTEAFF

J: TRBJ1-4
size: .
V: TRBV5-1
D: TRBD1
DNA: TGCGCCAGCAGCCCGGGACAGGAGGAGGAAAAACTGTTTTTT
CDR3: CASSPGQEEEKLFF

J: TRBJ1-3
size: .
V: TRBV28
D: .
DNA: TGTGCCAGCAGTTTATATCAGGGATCCTCTGGAAACACCATATATTTT
CDR3: CASSLYQGSSGNTIYF

J: TRBJ2-7
size: .
V: TRBV5-3
D: .
DNA: TGTGCCAGAAGCTTGGTCCAGGGACTGAGCTCCTACGAGCAGTACTTC
CDR3: CARSLVQGLSSYEQYF

J: TRBJ2-1
size: .
V: TRBV24-1
D: TRBD2
DNA: TGTGCCACCAGTGATCCGAGCGGGGGAAGCTCCTACAATGAGCAGTTCTTC
CDR3: CATSDPSGGSSYNEQFF

J: TRBJ1-1
size: .
V: TRBV9
D: TRBD1
DNA: TGTGCCAGCAGCACAGACAGGGGTTTGGCTGAAGCTTTCTTT
CDR3: CASSTDRGLAEAFF

J: TRBJ1-5
size: few
V: TRBV6-1
D: .
DNA: TGTGCCAGCAGTTTTAAAAATCAGCCCCAGCATTTT
CDR3: CASSFKNQPQHF

J: TRBJ2-3
size: .
V: TRBV24-1
D: TRBD2
DNA: TGTGCCACCAGTGATTCGGGGGGGGGCCAAGATACGCAGTATTTT
CDR3: CATSDSGGGQDTQYF

J: TRBJ2-7
size: .
V: TRBV6-5
D: TRBD1
DNA: TGTGCCAGCGGACAGGGCTACGAGCAGTACTTC
CDR3: CASGQGYEQYF

J: TRBJ2-2
size: once
V: TRBV5-1
D: TRBD2
DNA: TGCGCCAGCAGCCGGACTAGCGGGGGCCTCGCGAACACCGGGGAGCTGTTTTTT
CDR3: CASSRTSGGLANTGELFF

J: TRBJ2-1
size: once
V: TRBV24-1
D: .
DNA: TGTGCCACCAGTGATCCCCCGGGGGGCCTATCAGGAAATGAGCAGTTCTTC
CDR3: CATSDPPGGLSGNEQFF

J: TRBJ2-3
size: .
V: TRBV6-4
D: TRBD1
DNA: TGTGCCAGCAGCGGGACAGGGGGCACAGATACGCAGTATTTT
CDR3: CASSGTGGTDTQYF

J: TRBJ2-1
size: once
V: TRBV2
D: TRBD2
DNA: TGTGCCAGCAGTGAAGAGCGGGGGAGCTCCTACAATGAGCAGTTCTTC
CDR3: CASSEERGSSYNEQFF

J: TRBJ2-5
size: .
V: TRBV29-1
D: .
DNA: TGCAGCGTTGATTCGAGGGCCCATCTGGGGACCCAGTACTTC
CDR3: CSVDSRAHLGTQYF

J: TRBJ2-3
size: .
V: TRBV2
D: TRBD2
DNA: TGTGCCAGCAGTTCTATCGGGACTAGCGGCACAGATACGCAGTATTTT
CDR3: CASSSIGTSGTDTQYF

J: TRBJ1-2
size: few
V: TRBV28
D: .
DNA: TGTGCCAGCAGGCTGCAACCGCTAAACTATGGCTACACCTTC
CDR3: CASRLQPLNYGYTF

J: TRBJ2-2
size: .
V: TRBV5-8
D: TRBD2
DNA: TGTGCCAGCAGCATAGGACTAGCGGTCCACACCGGGGAGCTGTTTTTT
CDR3: CASSIGLAVHTGELFF

J: TRBJ2-2
size: once
V: TRBV7-3
D: TRBD2
DNA: TGTGCCAGCAGCGTTCTAGCGGGGGGGCGTAACACCGGGGAGCTGTTTTTT
CDR3: CASSVLAGGRNTGELFF

J: TRBJ1-1
size: .
V: TRBV7-3
D: .
DNA: TGTGCCAGCAGCTTAACGGCAGACTCGAACACTGAAGCTTTCTTT
CDR3: CASSLTADSNTEAFF

J: TRBJ1-2
size: few
V: TRBV7-3
D: TRBD1
DNA: TGTGCCAGCAGCTTGACTCCGGGACAGGGCCCTTATGGCTACACCTTC
CDR3: CASSLTPGQGPYGYTF

J: TRBJ2-1
size: .
V: TRBV30
D: .
DNA: TGTGCCTGGAGTACAACGGGTGAGCAGTTCTTC
CDR3: CAWSTTGEQFF

J: TRBJ2-6
size: .
V: TRBV24-1
D: .
DNA: TGTGCCACCAGTGATTCACGGGGTGCTGGGGCCAACGTCCTGACTTTC
CDR3: CATSDSRGAGANVLTF

J: TRBJ2-3
size: .
V: TRBV29-1
D: TRBD2
DNA: TGCAGCGTTGAGATCCTAGCGGGGAAAAAGACAGATACGCAGTATTTT
CDR3: CSVEILAGKKTDTQYF

J: TRBJ2-7
size: .
V: TRBV3-1/TRBV3-2
D: .
DNA: TGTGCCAGCAGCCAAGTCAACTACGAGCAGTACTTC
CDR3: CASSQVNYEQYF

J: TRBJ1-5
size: .
V: TRBV30
D: .
DNA: TGTGCCTGGAGTGTACAGGTTGGAGGCAATCAGCCCCAGCATTTT
CDR3: CAWSVQVGGNQPQHF

J: TRBJ1-6
size: .
V: TRBV27
D: TRBD1
DNA: TGTGCCAGCAGTCTGACAGGGTTTAATTCACCCCTCCACTTT
CDR3: CASSLTGFNSPLHF

J: TRBJ1-2
size: .
V: TRBV6-4
D: .
DNA: TGTGCCAGCAGTTCCCAGGGAACTTATGGCTACACCTTC
CDR3: CASSSQGTYGYTF

J: TRBJ2-5
size: .
V: TRBV7-9
D: .
DNA: TGTGCCAGCAGCCCAACAGTGCTAGAGACCCAGTACTTC
CDR3: CASSPTVLETQYF

J: TRBJ2-5
size: once
V: TRBV11-2
D: TRBD2
DNA: TGTGCCAGCAGCTTAGCGGGGGGGGGAGAGACCCAGTACTTC
CDR3: CASSLAGGGETQYF

J: TRBJ2-3
size: .
V: TRBV7-3
D: TRBD2
DNA: TGTGCCAGCAGCCCCGGGTGGGTAGCGGGGGCCATCGTCGGGACAGATACGCAGTATTTT
CDR3: CASSPGWVAGAIVGTDTQYF

J: TRBJ1-2
size: .
V: TRBV27
D: .
DNA: TGTGCCAGCAGTCCCAGGGCCGAGCCTAACTATGGCTACACCTTC
CDR3: CASSPRAEPNYGYTF

J: TRBJ1-4
size: .
V: TRBV29-1
D: TRBD1
DNA: TGCAGCGTGAGGGACAGGGTCACTAATGAAAAACTGTTTTTT
CDR3: CSVRDRVTNEKLFF

J: TRBJ2-7
size: .
V: TRBV13
D: .
DNA: TGTGCCAGCAGCCCCCGGGACTACGAGCAGTACTTC
CDR3: CASSPRDYEQYF

J: TRBJ2-5
size: once
V: TRBV5-1
D: .
DNA: TGCGCCAGCAGCTTAGGGACACTCCAAGAGACCCAGTACTTC
CDR3: CASSLGTLQETQYF

J: TRBJ1-1
size: medium-sized
V: TRBV7-9
D: TRBD1
DNA: TGTGCCAGCAGATACGGACAGGGCACTGAAGCTTTCTTT
CDR3: CASRYGQGTEAFF

J: TRBJ2-1
size: .
V: TRBV12-3/TRBV12-4
D: .
DNA: TGTGCCAGCAGTTTACTACGCTACAATGAGCAGTTCTTC
CDR3: CASSLLRYNEQFF

J: TRBJ2-3
size: .
V: TRBV19
D: TRBD1
DNA: TGTGCCAGTAGCCTGGACAGGGGGACAGATACGCAGTATTTT
CDR3: CASSLDRGTDTQYF